Listed here is a single T cell receptor (beta chain). Its antigen remains undetermined. An end of the junction does not agree with germline; a read error may underlie this. The treatment or condition label, read with the paper, signifies: in vitro stimulation with specific CMV peptide epitopes to enrich CMV-specific T cells. This specimen comes from a study of T cell repertoires in cytomegalovirus infection (dated by TCRdb to the late 2010s). With regard to the full study: Alongside well-studied HLA-B-restricted epitopes, the peptide stimulations were aimed at recently identified HLA-C-restricted CMV epitopes, whose presentation resists viral immunomodulation. Because public TCR beta signatures pointed to carriage of CMV infection together with the matching HLA type, the HLA type of each donor mattered for the analysis.

The sample was run on an Illumina HiSeq 1500. TCRdb reprocessed the public reads (quality trimming at Q25 with fastp, clone calling with MiXCR) and kept in-frame beta chains. Under each unique CDR3 protein, matching rows form one entry showing the most common genes and DNA. The sample includes roughly 860,000 distinct CDR3 sequences, with 30% to 35% observed a single time. The ten largest clones capture 9.5% to 15% of the sample. What the authors observed across the whole study: The ex vivo response was dominated by HLA-C-restricted CMV-specific TCR beta clonotypes, and the single most frequent clonotype in two of eight donors was supplied by these HLA-C-restricted clonotypes. Carriers of CMV infection plus the relevant HLA type were discriminated by the cumulative frequency of public TCR beta family members in the study cohort and in an independent roughly 380-donor cohort.

CDR1 MGHRA and CDR2 YSYEKL are derived from the germline V gene. Taken from cysteine to phenylalanine, the CDR3 has 15 residues. CDR3 DNA only is kept here, 45 bases in frame from base 1. This TCR was recovered from a human donor in good health (CMV status not recorded). Some clones in this sample may be carry-over from other donors' samples. In this chain, TRBV4-1 is recombined with TRBJ1-1; no D gene call is confident. The source was cultured CD8+ T cells from PBMCs, collected from culture after CMV antigen stimulation. CDR3 sequence: CASSHGLGLGTEAFF. The DNA sequence is TGTGCCAGCAGCCACGGACTGGGCCTAGGCACTGAAGCTTTCTTT.